These 28 T cell receptor beta chains were sequenced from one sample in a study of T cells after yellow fever vaccination. One entry per CDR3 protein, called by TCRdb with MiXCR from the 5' RACE reads. In the table there are about 550,000 distinct CDR3 sequences, 19% of which are singletons. The input for sequencing was PBMCs, taken 15 days after the yellow fever booster vaccination. The receptors stem from a man aged 25-45 years who received the YFV17D yellow fever vaccine.

This clonotype showed up just a few times. The chain joins TRBV12-3 or TRBV12-4 to TRBJ1-1; D is perhaps TRBD1 (6 bases). The CDR3 length is 15 residues. Trimming shortened V by 6 bases and J by 5 bases, and 19 bases separated the two germline ends. The CDR3 loop is CASSKSQGRRTEAFF. Here the CDR3 DNA reads TGTGCCAGCAGCAAGAGTCAGGGGCGCCGGACTGAAGCTTTCTTT.

There are a few counts of this clonotype. V usage is TRBV18 and J usage is TRBJ1-4; D not certain. Looked up from germline, CDR1 is KGHSH and CDR2 is LQKENI. Trimming shortened V by 3 bases and J by 0 bases, and 5 bases separated the two germline ends. The length of the CDR3 is 14 residues. Here the CDR3 reads CASSPSPTNEKLFF. CDR3 in DNA: TGTGCCAGCTCACCCTCTCCAACTAATGAAAAACTGTTTTTT.

The genes are TRBV9 and TRBJ2-7; 8 bases are a match to TRBD1. Germline CDR1 reads SGDLS; CDR2 reads YYNGEE. V lost 3 bases and J lost 1; bases outside the gene matches: 6. This CDR3 is 15 amino acids long. CDR3 protein: CASSAGTGFSYEQYF. DNA of the CDR3: TGTGCCAGCAGCGCCGGGACAGGCTTTTCCTACGAGCAGTACTTC. The whole variable domain, filled in from reference TRBV9 and TRBJ2-7, reads DSGVTQTPKHLITATGQRVTLRCSPRSGDLSVYWYQQSLDQGLQFLIQYYNGEERAKGNILERFSAQQFPDLHSELNLSSLELGDSALYFCASSAGTGFSYEQYFGPGTRLTVT.

The V gene is TRBV12-3 or TRBV12-4, the J gene TRBJ2-7; 7 bases are a match to TRBD2. Unmatched junction bases numbered 7, after V lost 3 bases and J lost 5 bases. This CDR3 has 14 residues. In nucleotides, the CDR3 is TGTGCCAGCAGTTTGCGGCGGGAGTATAACGAGCAGTACTTC. Translation gives CASSLRREYNEQYF.

This clonotype appeared a few times. V is TRBV7-6 and J is TRBJ2-2, with unresolved D. CDR1 is SGHVS and CDR2 is FNYEAQ in the germline V gene. V was trimmed by 1 base and J by 8 bases, leaving 5 bases between them. The CDR3 has 12 residues. CDR3 nucleotide sequence: TGTGCCAGCAGCTTAGGCAAGGGGGAGCTGTTTTTT. The encoded protein is CASSLGKGELFF.

The gene calls are TRBV7-9 and TRBJ2-7; D is undetermined. The CDR3 has 13 residues. Between the trimmed V and J ends, which lost 3 bases and 2 bases, there was a span of 8 bases. The V gene's germline CDR1 is SEHNR and CDR2 FQNEAQ (reference sequence). CDR3 sequence reads: CASSFTVAYEQYF. The CDR3, as DNA: TGTGCCAGCAGCTTTACAGTGGCCTACGAGCAGTACTTC.

The chain employs TRBV12-2 and TRBJ2-7; TRBD1 is taken as the D call from the table, unchecked against the DNA. TRBV12-2 is labeled a pseudogene. The CDR3 is 15 amino acids. The CDR3 is CASRLIPMPPYEQYF. CDR3 coding DNA: TGTGCAAGTCGCTTAATTCCTATGCCCCCTTACGAGCAGTACTTC.

V is TRBV18 and J is TRBJ2-7, with D unclear. The CDR3 contains 13 residues. V was pared by 4 bases and J by 7 bases, with 14 bases between. Germline CDR1 and CDR2: KGHSH and LQKENI. CDR3 coding DNA: TGTGCCAGCTCACTGGCTCGGTCTGCGGAGCAGTACTTC. Protein: CASSLARSAEQYF. The full variable domain, its missing parts supplied by reference TRBV18 and TRBJ2-7, is NAGVMQNPRHLVRRRGQEARLRCSPMKGHSHVYWYRQLPEEGLKFMVYLQKENIIDESGMPKERFSAEFPKEGPSILRIQQVVRGDSAAYFCASSLARSAEQYFGPGTRLTVT.

This clonotype was seen repeatedly, ten times or more. V is TRBV6-1 and J is TRBJ1-3; tentative D call: TRBD1 (6 bases). The ends were cut back, 7 bases at V and 2 bases at J, with 18 bases in the middle. The length of the CDR3 is 16 residues. In germline, CDR1 is MNHNS, CDR2 SASEGT. The CDR3: CASKRRGLGAGNTIYF. CDR3 nucleotides: TGTGCCAGCAAACGCAGGGGTCTCGGAGCTGGAAACACCATATATTTT.

V gene TRBV7-2 combines with J gene TRBJ2-4, with D perhaps matching TRBD2 (5 bases). CDR1 is SGHTA and CDR2 is FQGNSA in the germline V gene. The CDR3 totals 15 residues. The ends were cut back, 4 bases at V and 0 bases at J, with 10 bases in the middle. CDR3 loop: CASSYGLLAKNIQYF. The CDR3 nucleotides read TGTGCCAGCAGCTACGGACTGCTAGCCAAAAACATTCAGTACTTC.

This clonotype was picked up a small number of times. The chain couples TRBV30 to TRBJ2-1; D is undetermined. V lost 3 bases and J 9 bases, leaving 12 bases between the germline ends. This CDR3 contains 12 residues. Germline CDR1 GTSNPN, CDR2 SVGIG (reference sequence). The DNA of the CDR3 is TGTGCCTGGAGCCCTGACAACCGTGAGCAGTTCTTC. This sequence encodes CAWSPDNREQFF.

The chain links TRBV7-2 to TRBJ2-7; 10 bases agree with TRBD1. CDR1 SGHTA and CDR2 FQGNSA come from the germline V gene. CDR3 length equals 15 residues. The junction had 8 bases not matched to a gene; V was cut back by 5 bases and J by 4 bases. The DNA of the CDR3 is TGTGCCAGCAGCCCCATGACAGGGGGCATTTACGAGCAGTACTTC. It yields the protein CASSPMTGGIYEQYF.

A few counts support this clonotype. The rearrangement joins TRBV9 to TRBJ2-7; the match to TRBD1 covers 8 bases. This CDR3 comprises 14 residues. The germline gives CDR1 SGDLS, CDR2 YYNGEE. V shed 4 bases, J shed 7 bases, and the junction held 10 bases outside the gene matches. The CDR3 reads CASSPRTGPWEQYF. The CDR3 DNA reads as TGTGCCAGCAGCCCTCGGACAGGGCCGTGGGAGCAGTACTTC.

This clonotype was found a few times. The chain is built from TRBV20-1 and TRBJ2-7; 7 bases agree with TRBD2. V lost 4 bases to trimming and J lost 0 bases; unmatched junction nucleotides: 6. CDR3 length: 14 amino acids. The germline gives CDR1 DFQATT, CDR2 SNEGSKA (reference sequence). CDR3 protein: CSATQAGTSYEQYF. In DNA form, the CDR3 reads TGCAGTGCTACCCAAGCGGGGACCTCCTACGAGCAGTACTTC.

This clonotype was counted only a few times. The chain combines TRBV20-1 with TRBJ1-5; TRBD1 might be the D (6 bases). The CDR3 is 15 amino acids. From germline, CDR1 is DFQATT and CDR2 SNEGSKA (reference sequence). The germline V and J ends were trimmed by 1 base and 5 bases, with 15 bases remaining between them. CDR3 amino acids: CSARGYDRRDQPQHF. The CDR3 coding sequence is TGCAGTGCTAGAGGGTACGACAGGAGGGATCAGCCCCAGCATTTT.

The CDR3 DNA reads as TGTGCCAGTAGGGGGGCGAGGGCCAAAAACATTCAGTACTTC. Translated, it gives CASRGARAKNIQYF. The chain employs TRBV6-1 and TRBJ2-4; either TRBD1 or TRBD2 may fit D (6 bases each). Trimming shortened V by 9 bases and J by 1 base, and 13 bases separated the two germline ends. The CDR3 length is 14 residues. The germline CDR1 and CDR2 sequences are MNHNS and SASEGT.

This clonotype turned up a few times. V is TRBV10-3 and J is TRBJ2-2, with a possible D match to TRBD1 (5 bases). Germline V lookup: CDR1 ENHRY, CDR2 SYGVKD. V lost 10 bases to trimming and J lost 4 bases, with 13 bases between them. CDR3 length: 13 residues. The CDR3 loop is CATRQGATGELFF. The CDR3 DNA reads TGTGCCACTCGCCAAGGGGCCACCGGGGAGCTGTTTTTT.

The chain couples TRBV7-6 to TRBJ1-1; D unclear. In germline, CDR1 is SGHVS, CDR2 FNYEAQ. CDR3 length equals 15 residues. V dropped 3 bases and J dropped 0 bases, with 11 bases sitting between them. DNA for the CDR3: TGTGCCAGCAGCTTGCCTCGCGGGTTGAACACTGAAGCTTTCTTT. This translates into CASSLPRGLNTEAFF.

The rearrangement uses TRBV5-4 and TRBJ2-2; D is undetermined. In germline, CDR1 is SGHNT, CDR2 YYREEE (reference sequence). This CDR3 contains 15 residues. V was shortened by 1 base and J by 5 bases, with 12 bases between the two germline ends. The CDR3 is CASSLFLGNTGELFF. CDR3 coding DNA: TGTGCCAGCAGCTTGTTCCTAGGGAATACCGGGGAGCTGTTTTTT.

A few counts support this clonotype. The V and J genes are TRBV7-9 and TRBJ2-5; D call uncertain. Between the trimmed V and J ends, which lost 1 base and 1 base, there was a span of 10 bases. This CDR3 region has 15 residues. In germline, CDR1 is SEHNR, CDR2 FQNEAQ (reference sequence). The CDR3 DNA reads TGTGCCAGCAGCTTAGGGCAAGGGTTCCAAGAGACCCAGTACTTC. Translation: CASSLGQGFQETQYF.

This chain links TRBV19 with TRBJ2-5, with D maybe TRBD1 (6 bases). Germline values: CDR1 LNHDA, CDR2 SQIVND (reference sequence). Trimming stripped 6 bases from V and 2 bases from J, with 13 bases between. The CDR3 length is 14 residues. CDR3: CASRRQDRQETQYF. The CDR3 bases are TGTGCCAGTAGGAGACAGGATAGGCAAGAGACCCAGTACTTC. The full variable domain, in which reference TRBV19 and TRBJ2-5 provide the parts outside the CDR3, is DGGITQSPKYLFRKEGQNVTLSCEQNLNHDAMYWYRQDPGQGLRLIYYSQIVNDFQKGDIAEGYSVSREKKESFPLTVTSAQKNPTAFYLCASRRQDRQETQYFGPGTRLLVL.

The J gene is TRBJ2-3, the V gene TRBV7-2; 9 bases fit TRBD2. The germline CDR1 and CDR2 sequences are SGHTA and FQGNSA. V shed 5 bases, J shed 2 bases, and the junction held 11 bases outside the gene matches. The CDR3 runs to 17 residues. The DNA for the CDR3 is TGTGCCAGCAGCCAACGAACCCCTAGCGGGGACACAGATACGCAGTATTTT. Translating it yields CASSQRTPSGDTDTQYF.

The chain couples TRBV9 to TRBJ2-7, with D tentatively TRBD2 (5 bases). The CDR3 has 14 amino acids. The germline gives CDR1 SGDLS, CDR2 YYNGEE. With 2 bases removed from V and 1 base from J, the gap between germline ends came to 10 bases. The CDR3 DNA is TGTGCCAGCAGCGTTGAGGGCCGGTCCTACGAGCAGTACTTC. The encoded protein is CASSVEGRSYEQYF.

This clonotype occurred a few times. The chain carries TRBV4-3 and TRBJ2-1, with D unresolved. The CDR3 has 13 residues. Between the trimmed V and J ends, which lost 0 bases and 7 bases, there was a span of 7 bases. CDR1 is LGHNA, CDR2 YSLEER, per germline. CDR3 DNA sequence: TGCGCCAGCAGCCAAGAACTCCGGAATGAGCAGTTCTTC. This gives the protein CASSQELRNEQFF.

The table lists this clonotype with a few counts. The rearrangement uses TRBV5-1 and TRBJ2-2; no reliable D call. The length of the CDR3 is 13 residues. Germline CDR1 is SGHRS and CDR2 is YFSETQ. The V end lost 4 bases, the J end lost 7 bases, and 11 bases lay between the germline ends. The CDR3 is CASSPTFGGELFF. The CDR3 DNA reads as TGCGCCAGCAGCCCGACTTTCGGCGGGGAGCTGTTTTTT.

This chain links TRBV18 with TRBJ2-7; D call uncertain. The CDR3 extends over 15 amino acids. The ends were cut back, 0 bases at V and 0 bases at J, with 9 bases in the middle. Germline V gene sequence: CDR1 KGHSH, CDR2 LQKENI. In DNA, the CDR3 is TGTGCCAGCTCACCACCGGCGTTCAGCTCCTACGAGCAGTACTTC. Residues: CASSPPAFSSYEQYF.

There are a few counts of this clonotype. This rearrangement joins TRBV27 to TRBJ1-6; perhaps TRBD1 as D (5 bases). Germline V gene lookup returns CDR1 MNHEY and CDR2 SMNVEV (reference sequence). CDR3 length equals 16 residues. The V end lost 2 bases, the J end lost 7 bases, and 15 bases lay between the germline ends. The CDR3 here is CASSLTLGPSNSPLHF. The DNA for the CDR3 is TGTGCCAGCAGTTTAACTCTGGGACCGTCGAATTCACCCCTCCACTTT.

The rearrangement joins TRBV27 to TRBJ2-1; 11 positions agree with TRBD1. The CDR3 has 15 amino acids. Germline CDR1 MNHEY, CDR2 SMNVEV (reference sequence). The trim removed 5 bases at V and 9 bases at J, leaving 9 bases unmatched. The CDR3 protein is CASSPGQGARGEQFF. The DNA for the CDR3 is TGTGCCAGCAGTCCAGGACAGGGGGCGCGAGGTGAGCAGTTCTTC.